This T cell receptor beta chain was sequenced during a study of tumor-infiltrating lymphocytes in oesophageal squamous cell carcinoma. Germline V CDR1 and CDR2: SEHNR, FQNEAQ (reference sequence). Trimming took 6 bases from V and 9 from J, leaving 9 bases between them. The length of the CDR3 is 11 residues. One entry per CDR3 protein, called by TCRdb with MiXCR from the PCR reads. Of roughly 6,000 distinct CDR3 sequences listed, nearly 15% are singletons. This clonotype is medium-sized within its sample. The chain recombines TRBV7-9 with TRBJ2-1; D call uncertain. Sequencing was carried out using normal esophageal tissue next to the tumor. The source is a male donor with esophageal squamous cell carcinoma. The CDR3 bases are TGTGCCAGCAGTTTCGATCTTGAGCAGTTCTTC. It yields the protein CASSFDLEQFF. Full variable domain (remainder filled in from reference TRBV7-9 and TRBJ2-1): DTGVSQNPRHKITKRGQNVTFRCDPISEHNRLYWYRQTLGQGPEFLTYFQNEAQLEKSRLLSDRFSAERPKGSFSTLEIQRTEQGDSAMYLCASSFDLEQFFGPGTRLTVL.